This T cell receptor beta chain derives from a study of shared clonotypes between healthy human individuals. Study overall: CD8 memory received one plate per donor, CD8 naive two, CD4 memory three and CD4 naive three. Study-level points and caveats: Relative to memory subsets, naive subsets generally showed larger estimated richness. All-four-donor shared clonotypes had higher generation probabilities than non-shared clonotypes did.

About this clone: The target antigen is unknown. The same CDR3 also results from other DNA sequences found in this sample.

Replicate PCRs for sorted subsets used approximately 190 ng DNA; this equaled around 29,000 T cell genomes. Profiling relied on immunoSEQ multiplex PCR, and the TCRdb table lists in-frame clones only, not all of them. The table lists 1.5 million to 2.5 million clones, approximately 95% of them singletons. Germline CDR1 reads SEHNR; CDR2 reads FQNEAQ (reference sequence). The CDR3 sequence is 14 residues long. Trimming shortened V by 0 bases and J by 6 bases, and 8 bases separated the two germline ends. Terminally differentiated effector memory CD45RA+ cells were excluded from the naive CD8 cells, which were CD45RO-negative and positively selected for CCR7.

The J gene is TRBJ2-2, the V gene TRBV7-9, with D possibly matching TRBD2 (6 bases). Sequencing was done on a sample of naive CD8+ T cells sorted from blood. The clonotype originates from a man in his late teens or twenties in good health. This CDR3 reads CASSLAGGPGELFF. The CDR3 DNA reads as TGTGCCAGCAGCTTAGCGGGAGGCCCCGGGGAGCTGTTTTTT.